What follows is one TCR beta chain and its context. Germline loops: CDR1 ENHRY, CDR2 SYGVKD. The CDR3 contains 15 residues. V shed 5 bases, J shed 3 bases, and the junction held 6 bases outside the gene matches. These data come from a study of control samples from healthy donors and cancer patients. TCRdb keeps only in-frame clones here, not all; method: immunoSEQ multiplex PCR. Among some 170,000 clones listed, roughly 94% were seen once. The V and J genes are TRBV10-3 and TRBJ2-2, with 7 nucleotides matching TRBD1. The sequenced material came from PBMCs. The clonotype comes from a man in his sixties with colorectal cancer. This CDR3 reads CAISSFDRDTGELFF. CDR3 coding DNA: TGTGCCATCAGTTCTTTTGACAGGGACACCGGGGAGCTGTTTTTT.